This T cell receptor (beta chain) was sequenced in a study of T-cell memory formation after mild COVID-19. Looking at the study overall: Across donors, TCR clusters were largely donor specific. General observations from the study: Clones that got smaller from day 15 to 85 had even CD4/CD8, while clones growing later tipped toward CD4+. Among clones peaking at day 37 in the second wave, SARS-CoV-2 specificity remained unconfirmed.

With regard to this clonotype: Its antigen is not known.

TCR alpha and TCR beta cDNA libraries carrying sample barcodes and UMIs were produced by 5'RACE using constant-segment primers. TCRdb fed the 5' RACE reads into MiXCR, producing one record per CDR3 protein. The data show fewer than 150,000 distinct CDR3 sequences, about a sixth seen once. This CDR3 is built from 17 residues. Germline V CDR1 and CDR2: WSHSY, SAAADI. V shed 1 base and J 2 bases; nucleotides not matched to a gene: 7. This TCR was sampled from a man between 18 and 29 years old who had mild COVID-19 (a few samples of this study predate the infection). Cell type and time point are not known. The source material was PBMCs or a T cell subset sorted from them (not recorded which). The chain combines TRBV10-2 with TRBJ2-3; TRBD2 aligns across 9 bases. The CDR3 reads CASSEYPLAGYTDTQYF. CDR3 nucleotides: TGCGCCAGCAGTGAGTACCCCCTAGCGGGGTACACAGATACGCAGTATTTT.